The sequence of this T cell receptor (beta chain) was determined in a study of human T cells and chemical hapten exposure. Overall study: 2% DPC applied to an approximately 2 cm by approximately 2 cm arm area sensitized donors. Readings were taken at 6 days from patch tests that had applied 0.01% DPC to the upper back. Diphenylcyclopropenone, dosed weekly to the scalp, was given to patients throughout the approximately 24-week study. Study findings and constraints: Significantly more large CDR3 similarity clusters were formed by expanded TCRs than by controls.

Time point reported: patch test 2, 6 weeks after DPC sensitization. Treatment defined: therapeutic diphenylcyclopropenone sensitization with weekly scalp DPC. This CDR3 is built from 11 residues. The V and J ends lost 5 bases and 12 bases respectively, with 13 bases between them. Germline lookup yields CDR1 MNHNY and CDR2 SVGAGI (reference sequence). Each CDR3 protein gets one entry after TCRdb re-called the RACE reads with MiXCR. This sample has 35,000 to 45,000 distinct CDR3 sequences, with around 10% found just once. Turning to this clonotype: Its antigen is currently unknown.

The clonotype was recovered from a woman aged 40 to 50 with alopecia areata. Some clones in this sample may be carry-over from other donors' samples. J is TRBJ1-2 and V is TRBV6-6; possibly TRBD1 for D (6 bases). The sample here was whole blood, taken in connection with sensitization to the hapten diphenylcyclopropenone (DPC). The CDR3 DNA sequence: TGTGCCAGCAGTCTGAACAGGGACCACACCTTC. It codes for CASSLNRDHTF.